This is a list of T cell receptor beta chains from one sample in a study of blood T cell repertoires in COVID-19. Repertoires were generated with immunoSEQ multiplex PCR, while TCRdb's copy carries only in-frame clones and drops some. Among just under 350,000 clones listed, almost 90% were seen once. Material: peripheral blood. The receptors were gathered from a woman aged 70-85 years with COVID-19, enrolled during active disease. CDR3s include the opening cysteine and the closing phenylalanine or tryptophan. Fields, in order: D gene, V gene, J gene, clone size, CDR3 length, CDR3 protein, CDR3 DNA. The D gene is left open where the match is weak. Clone size is given for some rows only: seen once, a few or many times, or a class if the clone is expanded.

-	TRBV5-4	TRBJ2-5	-	14	CASSPAGVGETQYF	TGTGCCAGCAGTCCCGCAGGGGTGGGGGAGACCCAGTACTTC
TRBD1	TRBV7-2	TRBJ1-2	-	16	CASSYPTGDLSNGYTF	TGTGCCAGCAGCTACCCGACAGGGGATCTTAGCAATGGCTACACCTTC
TRBD1	TRBV19	TRBJ1-5	-	15	CASSIMDRGNQPQHF	TGTGCCAGTAGTATAATGGACAGGGGCAATCAGCCCCAGCATTTT
-	TRBV28	TRBJ2-3	-	17	CASSPYGDGISTDTQYF	TGTGCCAGCAGTCCATACGGGGATGGCATCAGCACAGATACGCAGTATTTT
-	TRBV7-2	TRBJ2-7	-	14	CASSLDKITYEQYF	TGTGCCAGCAGCTTAGACAAAATTACCTACGAGCAGTACTTC
-	TRBV5-1	TRBJ1-1	-	16	CASSLAGGVQNTEAFF	TGCGCCAGCAGCTTAGCCGGGGGAGTTCAGAACACTGAAGCTTTCTTT
TRBD2	TRBV3-1/TRBV3-2	TRBJ2-7	-	13	CASSQAGGYEQYF	TGTGCCAGCAGCCAAGCGGGGGGCTACGAGCAGTACTTC
-	TRBV25-1	TRBJ1-5	-	12	CASSLGGQPQHF	TGTGCCAGCAGTCTAGGGGGTCAGCCCCAGCATTTT
TRBD1	TRBV30	TRBJ2-2	-	13	CAWTGGHTGELFF	TGTGCCTGGACAGGGGGACACACCGGGGAGCTGTTTTTT
TRBD1	TRBV24-1	TRBJ1-4	-	14	CATSDRTGMEKLFF	TGTGCCACCAGTGACCGGACAGGGATGGAAAAACTGTTTTTT
TRBD2	TRBV7-2	TRBJ2-3	-	15	CASSLGLAYTDTQYF	TGTGCCAGCAGCTTGGGACTAGCCTACACAGATACGCAGTATTTT
TRBD2	TRBV27	TRBJ2-3	-	15	CASSFFGGGPDTQYF	TGTGCCAGCAGTTTTTTCGGGGGGGGGCCAGATACGCAGTATTTT
-	TRBV5-1	TRBJ1-1	once	14	CASSPTAPNTEAFF	TGCGCCAGCAGCCCGACAGCCCCGAACACTGAAGCTTTCTTT
TRBD1	TRBV24-1	TRBJ1-2	-	16	CATSRSTGGVGYGYTF	TGTGCCACCAGTAGGAGCACAGGGGGCGTAGGCTATGGCTACACCTTC
-	TRBV5-1	TRBJ1-1	-	15	CASSLFPGGDTEAFF	TGCGCCAGCAGCCTCTTTCCGGGAGGAGACACTGAAGCTTTCTTT
-	TRBV5-6	TRBJ2-2	-	15	CASSFGQGITGELFF	TGTGCCAGCAGCTTCGGGCAGGGGATCACCGGGGAGCTGTTTTTT
TRBD1	TRBV19	TRBJ2-1	once	16	CASSIRGTGAHNEQFF	TGTGCCAGTAGTATTCGGGGGACAGGGGCCCACAATGAGCAGTTCTTC
-	TRBV5-1	TRBJ1-1	-	11	CASSLSTEAFF	TGCGCCAGCAGTCTAAGCACTGAAGCTTTCTTT
-	TRBV11-2	TRBJ1-2	-	13	CASSLGGVIGYTF	TGTGCCAGCAGCTTAGGGGGGGTGATCGGCTACACCTTC
TRBD1	TRBV24-1	TRBJ1-2	-	15	CATSDPSTGDYGYTF	TGTGCCACCAGTGATCCGTCGACAGGGGACTATGGCTACACCTTC
-	TRBV30	TRBJ2-1	few	12	CAWSFWRNEQFF	TGTGCCTGGAGCTTCTGGCGGAATGAGCAGTTCTTC
-	TRBV27	TRBJ1-5	-	12	CASSQSNQPQHF	TGTGCCAGCAGTCAAAGCAATCAGCCCCAGCATTTT
TRBD1	TRBV2	TRBJ1-5	once	14	CASSRDSHNQPQHF	TGTGCCAGCTCGCGGGACAGCCATAATCAGCCCCAGCATTTT
-	TRBV19	TRBJ1-2	-	13	CASSIRVSGSYTF	TGTGCCAGTAGTATTCGGGTATCCGGGAGCTACACCTTC
TRBD1	TRBV6-5	TRBJ1-3	-	14	CASRTGGSGNTIYF	TGTGCCAGCAGGACAGGGGGCTCTGGAAACACCATATATTTT
-	TRBV10-2	TRBJ1-2	-	14	CASSDETTHYGYTF	TGCGCCAGCAGTGACGAGACAACACACTATGGCTACACCTTC
-	TRBV7-2	TRBJ1-2	few	13	CASSSGRAYGYTF	TGTGCCAGCAGCTCGGGCAGGGCGTATGGCTACACCTTC
TRBD1	TRBV19	TRBJ2-7	-	13	CASSNDRGGEQYF	TGTGCCAGTAGTAACGACAGGGGCGGGGAGCAGTACTTC
-	TRBV5-6	TRBJ1-2	once	12	CASSWEITGYTF	TGTGCCAGCAGCTGGGAGATCACCGGCTACACCTTC
-	TRBV27	TRBJ1-1	-	13	CASSVTGNTEAFF	TGTGCCAGCAGTGTCACGGGGAACACTGAAGCTTTCTTT
-	TRBV4-3	TRBJ1-2	-	14	CASSQTRRGYGYTF	TGCGCCAGCAGCCAGACCCGTAGGGGCTATGGCTACACCTTC
-	TRBV7-2	TRBJ1-2	-	14	CASSFGGGYYGYTF	TGTGCCAGCAGCTTTGGGGGGGGATACTATGGCTACACCTTC
TRBD1	TRBV2	TRBJ1-5	few	21	CASSESLVKDRGIVYNQPQHF	TGTGCCAGCAGTGAGAGCCTAGTAAAGGACAGGGGAATAGTATACAATCAGCCCCAGCATTTT
TRBD1	TRBV19	TRBJ1-6	-	15	CASTDRASYNSPLHF	TGTGCCAGTACGGACAGGGCCTCCTATAATTCACCCCTCCACTTT
-	TRBV18	TRBJ1-1	-	15	CASSPIKGGGTEAFF	TGTGCCAGCTCACCAATTAAAGGGGGGGGGACTGAAGCTTTCTTT
TRBD1	TRBV13	TRBJ1-2	-	14	CASSLETGGGGYTF	TGTGCCAGCAGCTTAGAGACAGGGGGTGGTGGCTACACCTTC
-	TRBV7-6	TRBJ2-1	-	15	CASSLVGGRQNEQFF	TGTGCCAGCAGCTTAGTAGGGGGACGACAGAATGAGCAGTTCTTC
TRBD2	TRBV27	TRBJ2-1	-	15	CASSTRTSGGSNTVF	TGTGCCAGCAGTACCCGGACTAGCGGGGGGTCTAACACGGTCTTC
-	TRBV28	TRBJ1-1	-	14	CASSFWEMNTEAFF	TGTGCCAGCAGTTTTTGGGAGATGAACACTGAAGCTTTCTTT
TRBD1	TRBV28	TRBJ1-6	-	14	CASGGQAYNSPLHF	TGTGCCAGCGGCGGACAGGCCTATAATTCACCCCTCCACTTT
-	TRBV5-6	TRBJ1-6	-	13	CASSLGVSSPLHF	TGTGCCAGCAGCTTGGGCGTGTCTTCACCCCTCCACTTT
TRBD1	TRBV5-4	TRBJ1-1	-	15	CASSLGGQMNTEAFF	TGTGCCAGCAGCTTGGGGGGACAGATGAACACTGAAGCTTTCTTT
-	TRBV2	TRBJ2-5	-	14	CASSPGQMAETQYF	TGTGCCAGCAGTCCCGGACAAATGGCAGAGACCCAGTACTTC
TRBD1	TRBV19	TRBJ1-2	-	13	CATGTGGGYGYTF	TGTGCCACGGGGACAGGGGGCGGCTATGGCTACACCTTC
TRBD1	TRBV30	TRBJ1-5	-	14	CAWSGGQGNQPQHF	TGTGCCTGGAGTGGGGGACAGGGCAATCAGCCCCAGCATTTT
TRBD2	TRBV28	TRBJ2-7	-	15	CASSLTSGDVYEQYF	TGTGCCAGCAGTTTGACTAGCGGGGACGTCTACGAGCAGTACTTC
TRBD1	TRBV30	TRBJ1-1	-	13	CAYDQGAHTEAFF	TGTGCCTACGATCAGGGGGCGCACACTGAAGCTTTCTTT
-	TRBV18	TRBJ2-7	-	12	CASSSRGFEQYF	TGTGCCAGCTCATCAAGGGGGTTCGAGCAGTACTTC
-	TRBV4-3	TRBJ1-2	-	15	CASSLFRSGDYGYTF	TGCGCCAGCAGCCTTTTCCGATCAGGGGACTATGGCTACACCTTC
-	TRBV30	TRBJ2-7	-	13	CAWKSPGVHEQYF	TGTGCCTGGAAATCCCCAGGGGTCCACGAGCAGTACTTC
TRBD1	TRBV28	TRBJ1-1	-	15	CASSPPGTGGTEAFF	TGTGCCAGCAGTCCCCCAGGGACAGGGGGTACTGAAGCTTTCTTT
TRBD1	TRBV29-1	TRBJ1-5	-	14	CSVGGQGINQPQHF	TGCAGCGTGGGAGGACAGGGGATCAATCAGCCCCAGCATTTT
-	TRBV5-1	TRBJ1-2	-	15	CASSPAPGINYGYTF	TGCGCCAGCAGCCCCGCCCCGGGGATAAACTATGGCTACACCTTC
-	TRBV6-5	TRBJ2-2	-	15	CASRAWGANTGELFF	TGTGCCAGCAGGGCTTGGGGAGCGAACACCGGGGAGCTGTTTTTT
TRBD1	TRBV7-9	TRBJ1-1	-	16	CASSLLTGGGNTEAFF	TGTGCCAGCAGCTTATTAACAGGGGGTGGGAACACTGAAGCTTTCTTT
-	TRBV21-1	TRBJ1-1	-	15	CASSTLDRWNTEAFF	TGTGCCAGCAGCACTTTGGACAGGTGGAACACTGAAGCTTTCTTT
-	TRBV28	TRBJ1-1	-	15	CASSPHRDSNTEAFF	TGTGCCAGCAGTCCTCACCGGGACTCGAACACTGAAGCTTTCTTT
-	TRBV9	TRBJ1-1	-	13	CASSVDKNTEAFF	TGTGCCAGCAGCGTCGACAAGAACACTGAAGCTTTCTTT
-	TRBV12-3/TRBV12-4	TRBJ1-2	-	12	CASSLEGGTYTF	TGTGCCAGCAGTTTAGAGGGAGGTACCTACACCTTC